This T cell receptor beta chain was identified in a study of blood T cell repertoires in COVID-19. Generated by immunoSEQ multiplex PCR, the TCRdb table keeps only in-frame clones and is missing some. The sample has about 330,000 clones, roughly 90% seen once. Germline-derived CDR1 and CDR2 are DFQATT and SNEGSKA (reference sequence). Trimming stripped 3 bases from V and 5 bases from J, with 13 bases between. This CDR3 is built from 13 residues. Sequenced material: peripheral blood. The rearrangement joins TRBV20-1 to TRBJ2-5, with unresolved D. The TCR sequence derives from a man between 18 and 29 years old who had recovered from COVID-19. CDR3 nucleotides: TGCAGTGCTAGTGGAGTAGCCTGGGAGACCCAGTACTTC. Protein product: CSASGVAWETQYF.